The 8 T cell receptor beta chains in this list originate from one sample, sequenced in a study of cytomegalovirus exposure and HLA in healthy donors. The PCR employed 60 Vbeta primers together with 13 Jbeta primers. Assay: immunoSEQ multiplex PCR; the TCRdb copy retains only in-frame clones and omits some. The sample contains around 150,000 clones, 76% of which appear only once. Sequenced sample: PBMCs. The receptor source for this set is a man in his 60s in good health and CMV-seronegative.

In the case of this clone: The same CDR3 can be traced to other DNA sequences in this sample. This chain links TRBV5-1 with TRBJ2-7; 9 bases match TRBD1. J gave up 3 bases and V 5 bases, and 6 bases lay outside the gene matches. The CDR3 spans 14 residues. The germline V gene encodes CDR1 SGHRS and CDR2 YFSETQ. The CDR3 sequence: CASSFGTGNYEQYF. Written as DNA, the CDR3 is TGCGCCAGCAGTTTTGGGACAGGGAACTACGAGCAGTACTTC. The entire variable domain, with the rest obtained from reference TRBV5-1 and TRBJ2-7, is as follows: KAGVTQTPRYLIKTRGQQVTLSCSPISGHRSVSWYQQTPGQGLQFLFEYFSETQRNKGNFPGRFSGRQFSNSRSEMNVSTLELGDSALYLCASSFGTGNYEQYFGPGTRLTVT.

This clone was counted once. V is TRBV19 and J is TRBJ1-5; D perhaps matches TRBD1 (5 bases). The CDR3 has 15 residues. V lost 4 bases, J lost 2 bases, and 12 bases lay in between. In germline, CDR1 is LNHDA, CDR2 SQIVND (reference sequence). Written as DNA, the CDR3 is TGTGCCAGTAGTAAAATTCAGGGCGGCAATCAGCCCCAGCATTTT. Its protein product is CASSKIQGGNQPQHF.

The CDR3 DNA sequence: TGTGCCACCAGCAGTTCCAGGGTTGGAGAGACCCAGTACTTC. It specifies CATSSSRVGETQYF. V usage is TRBV15 and J usage is TRBJ2-5; a weak D match, TRBD1 (5 bases). V lost 3 bases and J 4 bases, leaving 12 bases between the germline ends. Germline V gene lookup returns CDR1 LNHNV and CDR2 YYDKDF (reference sequence). This CDR3 comprises 14 residues.

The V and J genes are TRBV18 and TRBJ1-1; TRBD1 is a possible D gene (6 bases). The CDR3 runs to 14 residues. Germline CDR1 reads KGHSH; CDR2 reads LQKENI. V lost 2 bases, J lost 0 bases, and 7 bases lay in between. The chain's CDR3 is CASSPGGLNTEAFF. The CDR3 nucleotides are TGTGCCAGCTCACCAGGGGGCCTGAACACTGAAGCTTTCTTT.

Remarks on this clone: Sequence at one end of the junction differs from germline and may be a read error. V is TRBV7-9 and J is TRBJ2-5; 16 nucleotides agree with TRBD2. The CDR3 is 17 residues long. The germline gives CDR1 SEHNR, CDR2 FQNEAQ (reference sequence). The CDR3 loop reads CSSSLGTSGRARETQYF. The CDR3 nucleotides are TGTTCCAGCAGCTTAGGGACTAGCGGGAGGGCCCGAGAGACCCAGTACTTC.

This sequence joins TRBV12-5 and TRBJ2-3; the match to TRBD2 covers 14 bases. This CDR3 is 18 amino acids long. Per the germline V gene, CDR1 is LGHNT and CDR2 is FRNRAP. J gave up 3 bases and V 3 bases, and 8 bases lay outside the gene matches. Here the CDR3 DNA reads TGTGCTAGTGGTTTAGCCCGGACTAGCGGGAGGAATACAGATACGCAGTATTTT. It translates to CASGLARTSGRNTDTQYF.

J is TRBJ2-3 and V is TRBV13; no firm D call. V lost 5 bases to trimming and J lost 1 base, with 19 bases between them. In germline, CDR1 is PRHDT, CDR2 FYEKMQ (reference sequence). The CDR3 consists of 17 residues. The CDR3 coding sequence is TGTGCCAGCAGCCCACGCCCGTTTCTGGCTGGCACAGATACGCAGTATTTT. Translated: CASSPRPFLAGTDTQYF.

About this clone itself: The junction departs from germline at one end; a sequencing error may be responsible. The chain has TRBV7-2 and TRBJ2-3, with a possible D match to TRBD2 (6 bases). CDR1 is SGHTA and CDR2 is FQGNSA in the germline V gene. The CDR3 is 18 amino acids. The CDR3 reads CASSLDSGDSLNTDTQYF. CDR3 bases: TGTGCCAGCAGTTTAGACTCGGGAGACAGCCTTAACACAGATACGCAGTATTTT.